The next 16 T cell receptor beta chains were all read from a single sample in a study of CD8 T cells in Susac syndrome. RNA was extracted with the RNeasy kit, and a quantity of roughly 0.5 to 1 ug was reverse transcribed using random hexamers. TCRdb itself ran the immunoSEQ multiplex PCR reads through MiXCR, one entry per CDR3 protein. The sample gives under 550,000 distinct CDR3 sequences, around 85% of which show up once; around 0.12% is in the top ten. Source material: CD8+ T cells from PBMCs. The receptors here all came from a human donor with multiple sclerosis.

This clonotype was picked up one time. This chain joins TRBV6-2 or TRBV6-3 and TRBJ2-5, with 12 bases fitting TRBD1. J was trimmed by 5 bases and V by 5 bases; bases with no gene match: 9. This CDR3 has 16 amino acids. Per the germline V gene, CDR1 is MNHEY and CDR2 is SVGEGT. The CDR3 loop reads CASSTDGDRGLETQYF. CDR3 nucleotide sequence: TGTGCCAGCAGTACTGACGGGGACAGGGGGCTGGAGACCCAGTACTTC.

This chain links TRBV28 with TRBJ2-7, with D hard to call. V dropped 6 bases and J dropped 0 bases, with 12 bases sitting between them. CDR1 is MDHEN and CDR2 is SYDVKM in the germline V gene. CDR3 size: 14 residues. CDR3 DNA sequence: TGTGCCAGCAGCTCCCGGACCGCCTCCTACGAGCAGTACTTC. It specifies CASSSRTASYEQYF.

This clonotype occurred a few times. This chain links TRBV5-6 with TRBJ1-1; D is uncertain. V lost 7 bases and J lost 1, with 8 bases in between. Germline V gene data show CDR1 as SGHDT and CDR2 as YYEEEE. The CDR3 has 12 amino acids. CDR3 nucleotide sequence: TGTGCCAGCTCCCTCCCGAACACTGAAGCTTTCTTT. The encoded protein is CASSLPNTEAFF. Full variable domain (rest looked up from reference TRBV5-6 and TRBJ1-1): DAGVTQSPTHLIKTRGQQVTLRCSPKSGHDTVSWYQQALGQGPQFIFQYYEEEERQRGNFPDRFSGHQFPNYSSELNVNALLLGDSALYLCASSLPNTEAFFGQGTRLTVV.

The chain employs TRBV29-1 and TRBJ2-1, with 13 bases lining up with TRBD2. The germline V gene has CDR1 SQVTM and CDR2 ANQGSEA. With V trimmed by 4 bases and J by 7 bases, 7 bases remained unmatched. CDR3 length: 15 residues. In DNA, the CDR3 is TGCAGCGTTGCATGGGGGACTAGCGGGACAAATGAGCAGTTCTTC. It is translated as CSVAWGTSGTNEQFF.

Concerning this clonotype itself: Because it lacks the conserved phenylalanine or tryptophan at the end, this CDR3 is likely a read error. The chain joins TRBV27 to TRBJ2-5, with D hard to call. V lost 6 bases and J 0 bases, leaving 14 bases between the germline ends. This CDR3 is built from 15 residues. CDR1 is MNHEY and CDR2 is SMNVEV in the germline V gene (reference sequence). CDR3: CASRISGAYQETQYV. Written as DNA, the CDR3 is TGTGCCAGCAGGATCAGTGGCGCCTACCAAGAGACCCAGTACGTC.

This clonotype occurred once. The genes are TRBV20-1 and TRBJ2-7; 7 bases map to TRBD2. The CDR3 has 13 amino acids. The V gene end was trimmed by 6 bases and the J gene end by 2 bases; junction bases not matched to a gene: 7. In germline, CDR1 is DFQATT, CDR2 SNEGSKA (reference sequence). In DNA, the CDR3 is TGCAGTGCGAAACTGGGGGGGACCTACGAGCAGTACTTC. The encoded protein is CSAKLGGTYEQYF.

The chain uses TRBV30 and TRBJ2-1; no definite D call. This CDR3 comprises 16 residues. Trimming shortened V by 2 bases and J by 0 bases, and 14 bases separated the two germline ends. Per germline, CDR1 GTSNPN and CDR2 SVGIG (reference sequence). CDR3: CAWSPRRAASYNEQFF. CDR3 DNA sequence: TGTGCCTGGAGTCCCCGCCGGGCGGCCTCCTACAATGAGCAGTTCTTC.

The gene calls are TRBV2 and TRBJ1-1; no clear D gene. V lost 8 bases to trimming and J lost 2 bases, with 12 bases between them. Germline V gene data show CDR1 as SNHLY and CDR2 as FYNNEI. The CDR3 runs to 13 residues. CDR3 loop: CASQGGSNTEAFF. The DNA of the CDR3 is TGTGCCAGCCAAGGAGGAAGCAACACTGAAGCTTTCTTT.

The V gene is TRBV6-5, the J gene TRBJ2-3; 7 nucleotides match TRBD1. V lost 6 bases to trimming and J lost 5 bases; unmatched junction nucleotides: 5. This CDR3 has 13 amino acids. From germline, CDR1 is MNHEY and CDR2 SVGAGI. As DNA, the CDR3 is TGTGCCAGCAGCGATACAGGGGTAGATACGCAGTATTTT. Amino acids: CASSDTGVDTQYF.

This chain connects TRBV9 to TRBJ2-2; no definite D call. V dropped 0 bases and J dropped 5 bases, with 11 bases sitting between them. This CDR3 has 15 amino acids. Germline assignment: CDR1 SGDLS and CDR2 YYNGEE. The CDR3 is CASSVVGVGTGELFF. CDR3 DNA: TGTGCCAGCAGCGTAGTTGGGGTTGGAACCGGGGAGCTGTTTTTT.

The genes are TRBV12-3 or TRBV12-4 and TRBJ2-3; 11 bases are a match to TRBD1. The trim removed 6 bases at V and 6 bases at J, leaving 5 bases unmatched. The CDR3 covers 14 residues. CDR3 DNA: TGTGCCAGCAGAGCCGGACAGGGGGCCGATACGCAGTATTTT. Its translation is CASRAGQGADTQYF.

This rearrangement joins TRBV28 to TRBJ2-6; D is uncertain. Trimming cost V 4 bases and J 2 bases, with 18 bases left between them. Germline CDR1 and CDR2: MDHEN and SYDVKM. The CDR3 runs 18 residues. This chain's CDR3 is CASSWTDRVSPGANVLTF. The DNA of the CDR3 is TGTGCCAGCAGTTGGACGGATCGCGTATCGCCTGGGGCCAACGTCCTGACTTTC.

The V gene is TRBV27, the J gene TRBJ1-1; 8 bases are shared with TRBD1. V gave up 6 bases and J gave up 0 bases; unmatched junction bases: 12. In germline, CDR1 is MNHEY, CDR2 SMNVEV (reference sequence). The CDR3 is 17 amino acids. The CDR3 DNA sequence: TGTGCCAGCAGCTACACAGGGGGAGGGACCGTGAACACTGAAGCTTTCTTT. Its protein product is CASSYTGGGTVNTEAFF.

The V and J genes are TRBV3-1 and TRBJ2-5; the D is unclear. From germline, CDR1 is LGHDT and CDR2 YNNKEL (reference sequence). Trimming pared 1 base from V and 5 bases from J, leaving 14 bases between. This CDR3 is 15 amino acids long. The CDR3 is CASSQGDSDGETQYF. In DNA form, the CDR3 reads TGTGCCAGCAGCCAAGGAGACTCGGACGGGGAGACCCAGTACTTC.

DNA of the CDR3: TGTGCCACCAGTGATCTGGGTCCCTCGGGTGGGGCCAACGTCCTGACTTTC. Translation: CATSDLGPSGGANVLTF. V and J are TRBV24-1 and TRBJ2-6; D not resolved. The CDR3 sequence is 17 residues long. Trimming removed 3 bases at V and 3 bases at J, with 14 bases between. Germline V lookup: CDR1 KGHDR, CDR2 SFDVKD.

The chain links TRBV6-1 to TRBJ1-2; 9 nucleotides agree with TRBD1. Germline V gene data show CDR1 as MNHNS and CDR2 as SASEGT. The CDR3 has 13 amino acids. V lost 4 bases and J lost 5; bases outside the gene matches: 2. The CDR3 coding sequence is TGTGCCAGCAGTGGGGACAGGGATTATGGCTACACCTTC. This sequence encodes CASSGDRDYGYTF.